These T cell receptor beta chains were read from a single sample in a study of sequential checkpoint blockade in melanoma. Generated by immunoSEQ multiplex PCR, the TCRdb table keeps only in-frame clones and is missing some. The sample includes under 40,000 clones, roughly 90% seen only once; the top ten take roughly 12%. The starting material was CD8+ T cells sorted from blood (inferred from file names), obtained from a patient given nivolumab and ipilimumab in sequence. Receptors were obtained from a human donor with melanoma. The CDR3 runs from the conserved cysteine through the conserved F or W. D genes are given only for firm matches. Size tells how often a clone was seen (once, few, many) or the class of an expanded clone, and some rows leave it out.

d_gene,v_gene,abundance,j_gene,CDR3nt,CDR3aa
-,TRBV9,-,TRBJ1-2,TGTGCCAGCAGCCCAGGACAAACTTACTATGGCTACACCTTC,CASSPGQTYYGYTF
-,TRBV7-2,-,TRBJ2-1,TGTGCCAGCATGCCCTGGCAGTCCCTCCACAATGAGCAGTTCTTC,CASMPWQSLHNEQFF
-,TRBV19,few,TRBJ2-2,TGTGCCAGTATGGGGGGGGCCGACCGGGGAACCGGGGAGCTGTTTTTT,CASMGGADRGTGELFF
-,TRBV25-1,-,TRBJ1-1,TGTGCCAGCAGTGAAACTCCCCAGAACACTGAAGCTTTCTTT,CASSETPQNTEAFF
TRBD2,TRBV4-1,-,TRBJ2-2,TGCGCCAGCAGCCAAGCCCTTCTAGCGGGAGGGCCGCTCGGGGAGCTGTTTTTT,CASSQALLAGGPLGELFF
-,TRBV7-9,-,TRBJ2-1,TGTGCCAGCAGCTTAGTGACTGGTTCCTACAATGAGCAGTTCTTC,CASSLVTGSYNEQFF
-,TRBV6-5,-,TRBJ1-5,TGTGCCAGCAGTGCTACAGGGCGCCATCAGCCCCAGCATTTT,CASSATGRHQPQHF
-,TRBV7-3,-,TRBJ2-3,TGTGCCAGCAGCACGCTAGCGCCAGATACGCAGTATTTT,CASSTLAPDTQYF
TRBD1,TRBV7-2,-,TRBJ2-7,TGTGCCAGCAGCTTTGGCAGGGGGTACGAGCAGTACTTC,CASSFGRGYEQYF
TRBD1,TRBV7-8,-,TRBJ1-5,TGTGCCAGCAGCTTTTTCTACCGGGACAGCCGAAGTCAGCCCCAGCATTTT,CASSFFYRDSRSQPQHF
-,TRBV27,-,TRBJ2-5,TGTGCCAGCAGTTTATCGAGGACAGCACTGCAGTACTTC,CASSLSRTALQYF
-,TRBV19,few,TRBJ2-1,TGTGCCAGTAGTCTCGTCTCTTACAATGAGCAGTTCTTC,CASSLVSYNEQFF
TRBD2,TRBV27,once,TRBJ2-3,TGTGCCAGCAGTTTATGGGGACTAGCGGGAGGATCAGATACGCAGTATTTT,CASSLWGLAGGSDTQYF
TRBD1,TRBV6-1,-,TRBJ2-2,TGTGCCAGCATGGACAGGGGGCATCCCGGGGAGCTGTTTTTT,CASMDRGHPGELFF
TRBD2,TRBV25-1,-,TRBJ2-2,TGTGCCAGCAGCATCCTAGCGGGAGGCCCCGGGGAGCTGTTTTTT,CASSILAGGPGELFF
TRBD2,TRBV4-1,-,TRBJ2-7,TGCGCCAGCAGCCGGACCGGGACTAGCGGGTACGAGCAGTACTTC,CASSRTGTSGYEQYF
-,TRBV27,-,TRBJ2-1,TGTGCCAGCAGTTTTTCGGGCCTAGCGCCCTACAATGAGCAGTTCTTC,CASSFSGLAPYNEQFF
-,TRBV7-9,once,TRBJ2-1,TGTGCCAGCAGCACACCCGGGACTGGGAGCTCCTACAATGAGCAGTTCTTC,CASSTPGTGSSYNEQFF
-,TRBV29-1,-,TRBJ2-1,TGCAGCGTTGACGGGGGGCTAAGCTCCTACAATGAGCAGTTCTTC,CSVDGGLSSYNEQFF